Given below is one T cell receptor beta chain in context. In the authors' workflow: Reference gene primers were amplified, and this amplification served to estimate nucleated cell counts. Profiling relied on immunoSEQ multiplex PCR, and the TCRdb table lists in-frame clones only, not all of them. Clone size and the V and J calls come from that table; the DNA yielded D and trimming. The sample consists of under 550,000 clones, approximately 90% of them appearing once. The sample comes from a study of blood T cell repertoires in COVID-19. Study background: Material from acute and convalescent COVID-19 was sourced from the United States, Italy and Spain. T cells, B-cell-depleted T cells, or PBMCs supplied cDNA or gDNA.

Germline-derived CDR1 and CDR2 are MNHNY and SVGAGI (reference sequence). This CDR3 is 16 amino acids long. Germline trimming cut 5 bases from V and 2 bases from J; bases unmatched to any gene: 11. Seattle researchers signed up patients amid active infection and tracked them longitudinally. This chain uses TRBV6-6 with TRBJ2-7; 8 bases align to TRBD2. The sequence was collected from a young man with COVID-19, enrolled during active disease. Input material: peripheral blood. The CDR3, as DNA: TGTGCCAGCAGTGCTGCCGGGACTAGGACGACCTACGAGCAGTACTTC. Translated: CASSAAGTRTTYEQYF.